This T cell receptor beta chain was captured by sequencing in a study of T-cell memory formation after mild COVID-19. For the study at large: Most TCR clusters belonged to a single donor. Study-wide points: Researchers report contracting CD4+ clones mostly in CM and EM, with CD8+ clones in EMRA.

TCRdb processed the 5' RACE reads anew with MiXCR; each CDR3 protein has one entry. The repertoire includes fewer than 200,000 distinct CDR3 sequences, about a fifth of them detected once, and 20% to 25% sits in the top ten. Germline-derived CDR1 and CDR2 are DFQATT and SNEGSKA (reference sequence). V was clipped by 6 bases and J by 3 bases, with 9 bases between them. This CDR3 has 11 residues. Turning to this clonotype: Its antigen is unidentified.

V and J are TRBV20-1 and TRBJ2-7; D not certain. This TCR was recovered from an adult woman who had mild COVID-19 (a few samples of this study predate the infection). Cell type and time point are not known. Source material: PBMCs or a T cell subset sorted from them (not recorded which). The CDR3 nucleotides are TGCAGTGCCCCCAAGGGCTACGAGCAGTACTTC. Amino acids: CSAPKGYEQYF.